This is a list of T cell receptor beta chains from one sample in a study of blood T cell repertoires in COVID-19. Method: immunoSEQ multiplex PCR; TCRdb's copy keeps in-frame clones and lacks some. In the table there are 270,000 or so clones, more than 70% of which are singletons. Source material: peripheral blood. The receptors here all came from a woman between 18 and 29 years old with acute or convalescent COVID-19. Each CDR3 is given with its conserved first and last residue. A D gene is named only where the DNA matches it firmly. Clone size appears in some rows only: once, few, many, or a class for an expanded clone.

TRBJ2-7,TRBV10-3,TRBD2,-,CAISEPGTSGGYEQYF,TGTGCCATCAGTGAGCCCGGGACTAGCGGAGGCTACGAGCAGTACTTC
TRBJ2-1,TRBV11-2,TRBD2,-,CASSFRGLNYNEQFF,TGTGCCAGCAGCTTTAGGGGACTAAACTACAATGAGCAGTTCTTC
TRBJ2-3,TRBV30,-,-,CAWSGGRGVTDTQYF,TGTGCCTGGAGTGGGGGCAGGGGAGTGACAGATACGCAGTATTTT
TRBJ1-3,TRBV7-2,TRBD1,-,CASSTGTASGNTIYF,TGTGCCAGCAGCACCGGGACAGCCTCTGGAAACACCATATATTTT
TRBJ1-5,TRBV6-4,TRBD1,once,CASSDRRAGGRGNQPQHF,TGTGCCAGCAGTGATCGTCGGGCAGGGGGCCGCGGCAATCAGCCCCAGCATTTT
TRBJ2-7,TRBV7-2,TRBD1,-,CASSHSGQAYEQYF,TGTGCCAGCAGCCACTCGGGACAGGCCTACGAGCAGTACTTC
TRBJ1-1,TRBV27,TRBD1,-,CASSPLRQGPGAFF,TGTGCCAGCAGTCCCCTGCGACAGGGGCCGGGGGCTTTCTTT
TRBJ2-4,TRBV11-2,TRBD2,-,CASSSPGGGGVSKNIQYF,TGTGCCAGCAGCTCCCCGGGGGGGGGAGGCGTGTCCAAAAACATTCAGTACTTC
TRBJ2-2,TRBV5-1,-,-,CASSFGEQGSNTGELFF,TGCGCCAGCAGCTTTGGGGAACAGGGATCGAACACCGGGGAGCTGTTTTTT
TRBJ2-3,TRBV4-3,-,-,CASGYRGDTQYF,TGCGCCAGCGGGTACCGCGGGGATACGCAGTATTTT
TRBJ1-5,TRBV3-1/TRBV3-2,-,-,CASSQGSDQPQHF,TGTGCCAGCAGCCAAGGTTCCGATCAGCCCCAGCATTTT
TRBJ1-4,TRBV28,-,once,CASSTSTEKLFF,TGTGCCAGCAGCACTTCTACGGAAAAACTGTTTTTT
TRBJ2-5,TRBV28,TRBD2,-,CASSLTSGRLRGETQYF,TGTGCCAGCAGTTTAACTAGCGGGAGGCTAAGGGGAGAGACCCAGTACTTC
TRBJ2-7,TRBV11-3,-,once,CASSLDKFPERFYEQYF,TGTGCCAGCAGCTTAGATAAGTTCCCCGAGCGGTTCTACGAGCAGTACTTC
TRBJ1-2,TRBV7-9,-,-,CASSLTQGHLNGYTF,TGTGCCAGCAGCTTAACCCAAGGACACTTAAATGGCTACACCTTC
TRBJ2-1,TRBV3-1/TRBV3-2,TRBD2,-,CASSQEPAGGRDEQFF,TGTGCCAGCAGCCAAGAACCAGCGGGAGGGAGGGATGAGCAGTTCTTC
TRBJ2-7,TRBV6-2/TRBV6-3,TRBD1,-,CASSYTVAGGSYEQYF,TGTGCCAGCAGTTACACCGTGGCAGGGGGCTCCTACGAGCAGTACTTC
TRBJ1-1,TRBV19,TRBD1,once,CASSIAGGEPEAFF,TGTGCCAGTAGTATAGCAGGGGGCGAACCTGAAGCTTTCTTT
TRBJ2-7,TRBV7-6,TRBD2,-,CASSASGLASLYEQYF,TGTGCCAGCAGCGCTTCAGGACTAGCGAGCCTCTACGAGCAGTACTTC
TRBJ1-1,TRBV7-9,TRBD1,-,CASSFSDRGANTEAFF,TGTGCCAGCAGCTTCTCAGACAGGGGGGCGAACACTGAAGCTTTCTTT
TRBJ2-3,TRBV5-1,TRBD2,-,CASSLRPAGTRTSTDTQYF,TGCGCCAGCAGCCTGCGGCCAGCGGGGACGAGAACGAGCACAGATACGCAGTATTTT
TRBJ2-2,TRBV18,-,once,CASSTQDTGELFF,TGTGCCAGCTCAACTCAAGACACCGGGGAGCTGTTTTTT
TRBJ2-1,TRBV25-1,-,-,CASKESGSSYNEQFF,TGTGCCAGCAAAGAGAGTGGGAGCTCCTACAATGAGCAGTTCTTC
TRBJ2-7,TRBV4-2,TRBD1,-,CASSPGTGEFEQYF,TGTGCCAGCAGCCCCGGGACAGGGGAGTTCGAGCAGTACTTC
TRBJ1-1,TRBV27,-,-,CASSLGPGQMNTEAFF,TGTGCCAGCAGTTTAGGACCGGGACAAATGAACACTGAAGCTTTCTTT
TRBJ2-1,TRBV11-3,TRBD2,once,CASSLGLAGDEQFF,TGTGCCAGCAGCTTAGGACTAGCGGGTGATGAGCAGTTCTTC
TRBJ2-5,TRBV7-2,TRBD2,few,CASSPPSGTSFQETQYF,TGTGCCAGCAGCCCTCCTTCCGGGACTAGCTTTCAAGAGACCCAGTACTTC
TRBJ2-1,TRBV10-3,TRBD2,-,CAISVSSGSHNEQFF,TGTGCCATCAGTGTGTCTAGCGGGAGCCACAATGAGCAGTTCTTC
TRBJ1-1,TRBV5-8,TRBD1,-,CASSSGQGASFLDAEAFF,TGTGCCAGCAGCTCCGGACAGGGGGCGAGTTTTTTGGACGCTGAAGCTTTCTTT
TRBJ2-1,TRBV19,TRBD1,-,CASNDRDPHNEQFF,TGTGCCAGTAACGACAGGGACCCTCACAATGAGCAGTTCTTC
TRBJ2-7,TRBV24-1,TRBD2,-,CATSESGLAYEQYF,TGTGCCACCAGTGAGTCCGGACTAGCCTACGAGCAGTACTTC
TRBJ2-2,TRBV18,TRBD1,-,CASSRTGEGTGELFF,TGTGCCAGCTCAAGGACAGGGGAGGGGACCGGGGAGCTGTTTTTT
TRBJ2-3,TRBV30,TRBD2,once,CAWSRTSGFSTDTQYF,TGTGCCTGGAGTAGGACTAGCGGGTTCAGCACAGATACGCAGTATTTT
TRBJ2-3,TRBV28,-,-,CASSRDRNTDTQYF,TGTGCCAGCTCCCGAGACAGGAACACAGATACGCAGTATTTT
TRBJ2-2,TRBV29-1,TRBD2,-,CSFSLAGGTGELFF,TGCAGTTTCTCGCTAGCGGGAGGAACCGGGGAGCTGTTTTTT
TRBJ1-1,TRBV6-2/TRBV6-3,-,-,CASSSQGTAAEAFF,TGTGCCAGCAGCTCACAGGGAACGGCGGCTGAAGCTTTCTTT
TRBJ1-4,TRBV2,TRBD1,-,CASSGPLDRATNEKLFF,TGTGCCAGCAGTGGGCCTCTTGACAGGGCCACTAATGAAAAACTGTTTTTT
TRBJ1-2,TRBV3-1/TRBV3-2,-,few,CASSHVEGHGYTF,TGTGCCAGCAGCCACGTGGAGGGGCACGGCTACACCTTC
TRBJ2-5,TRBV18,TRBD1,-,CASSPTGGTGWETQYF,TGTGCCAGCTCACCTACAGGGGGGACTGGCTGGGAGACCCAGTACTTC
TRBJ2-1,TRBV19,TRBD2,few,CASSSMSGSPEQFF,TGTGCCAGTAGTAGTATGAGCGGGAGTCCTGAGCAGTTCTTC
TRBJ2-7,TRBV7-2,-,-,CASSLSAVGEQYF,TGTGCCAGCAGCTTATCAGCGGTAGGCGAGCAGTACTTC
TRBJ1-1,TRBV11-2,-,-,CASSDPGGAGRAFF,TGTGCCAGCAGCGACCCTGGAGGGGCGGGGAGAGCTTTCTTT
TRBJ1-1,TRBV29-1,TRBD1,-,CSVETGSTTEAFF,TGCAGCGTAGAGACAGGGTCGACCACTGAAGCTTTCTTT
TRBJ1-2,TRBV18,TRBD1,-,CASQPGTVDGYTF,TGTGCCAGCCAACCGGGGACAGTTGATGGCTACACCTTC
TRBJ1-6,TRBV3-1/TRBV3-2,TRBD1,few,CASSLGQGNSPLHF,TGTGCCAGCAGCCTGGGACAGGGTAATTCACCCCTCCACTTT
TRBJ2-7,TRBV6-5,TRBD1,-,CASSLDRWSREQYF,TGTGCCAGCAGCCTGGACAGGTGGTCGAGGGAGCAGTACTTC
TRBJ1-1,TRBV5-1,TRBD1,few,CASSSMGGQGVAEAFF,TGCGCCAGCAGCTCTATGGGCGGACAGGGGGTTGCGGAAGCTTTCTTT
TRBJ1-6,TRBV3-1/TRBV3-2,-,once,CASSPTGPLSPLHF,TGTGCCAGCAGCCCGACAGGTCCCCTCTCACCCCTCCACTTT
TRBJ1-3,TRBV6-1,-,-,CASSEDLWSNSGNTIYF,TGTGCCAGCAGTGAAGATCTTTGGTCTAACTCTGGAAACACCATATATTTT
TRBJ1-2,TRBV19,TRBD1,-,CASSMSSGGTGVGYGYTF,TGTGCCAGTAGTATGTCATCGGGGGGGACAGGGGTCGGCTATGGCTACACCTTC
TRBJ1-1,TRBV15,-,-,CATSSELQGRVEAFF,TGTGCCACCAGCAGTGAGTTGCAGGGTAGGGTTGAAGCTTTCTTT
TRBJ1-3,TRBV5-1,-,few,CASSLTGLSGNTIYF,TGCGCCAGCAGCTTGACAGGGCTCTCTGGAAACACCATATATTTT
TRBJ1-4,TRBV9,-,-,CASSVRGTNEKLFF,TGTGCCAGCAGCGTTAGGGGAACTAATGAAAAACTGTTTTTT
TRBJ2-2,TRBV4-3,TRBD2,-,CASSQEERLAGVVDTGELFF,TGCGCCAGCAGCCAAGAGGAGAGACTAGCGGGAGTCGTTGACACCGGGGAGCTGTTTTTT
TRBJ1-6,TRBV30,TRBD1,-,CAWSVTGGNSPLHF,TGTGCCTGGAGTGTAACAGGGGGAAATTCACCCCTCCACTTT
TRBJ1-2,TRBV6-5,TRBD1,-,CASRGQGERGYTF,TGTGCCAGCAGAGGCCAGGGGGAAAGGGGCTACACCTTC